The 8 T cell receptor beta chains reported below all come from one sample, sequenced in a study of Ad26.COV2.S vaccination and SARS-CoV-2 variants. Treatment of the sample: some 20 received Ad26.COV2.S at low or high dose, single or two shots; roughly 5 received placebo; per-sample allocation not given. Sampling took place 63 days after the first vaccine or placebo injection. Only in-frame clones appear in the TCRdb table, and some are missing; sequencing was by immunoSEQ multiplex PCR. The top ten hold 1.5% to 2% of the sample, which has 350,000 to 600,000 clones, around 89% seen once. Sample: peripheral blood, taken in a trial of Ad26.COV2.S vaccine versus placebo. These receptors all stem from a person aged 18 to 65 who received the Ad26.COV2.S COVID-19 vaccine or a placebo.

This clone was seen once. The CDR3 sequence is CASREGPVRSPLHF. CDR3 coding DNA: TGCGCCAGCAGGGAGGGACCCGTCCGTTCACCCCTCCACTTT. This chain links TRBV5-1 with TRBJ1-6; the D gene is possibly TRBD1 (5 bases). V lost 5 bases and J 9 bases, leaving 15 bases between the germline ends. Germline V lookup: CDR1 SGHRS, CDR2 YFSETQ. The CDR3 has 14 residues.

This chain joins TRBV15 and TRBJ2-7; 7 nucleotides line up with TRBD2. The V segment lost 3 bases and the J segment 0 bases; nucleotides outside the gene matches: 5. The CDR3 is made up of 15 amino acids. Germline CDR1 reads LNHNV; CDR2 reads YYDKDF (reference sequence). The DNA for the CDR3 is TGTGCCACCAGCAGGGCTAGCGGAACCTCCTACGAGCAGTACTTC. It codes for CATSRASGTSYEQYF.

V gene TRBV7-3 combines with J gene TRBJ1-1; D is unclear. V dropped 3 bases and J dropped 7 bases, with 15 bases sitting between them. Germline V gene sequence: CDR1 SGHTA, CDR2 FQGTGA. This CDR3 comprises 14 residues. In DNA, the CDR3 is TGTGCCAGCAGCTTGCGAGGCCAAACAGATGAAGCTTTCTTT. Translation gives CASSLRGQTDEAFF.

This sequence joins TRBV9 and TRBJ1-2, with D unclear. Deletions cut 7 bases from V and 4 bases from J, with 11 bases between. Germline V gene sequence: CDR1 SGDLS, CDR2 YYNGEE. This CDR3 is 12 amino acids long. CDR3: CASLGQIYGYTF. The CDR3 coding sequence is TGTGCCAGCCTCGGGCAGATCTATGGCTACACCTTC.

The CDR3 coding sequence is TGTGCCAGCAGCCCCCGGACTAGCGGACACTCCTACAATGAGCAGTTCTTC. It specifies CASSPRTSGHSYNEQFF. The V gene is TRBV9, the J gene TRBJ2-1; TRBD2 aligns across 10 bases. Germline values: CDR1 SGDLS, CDR2 YYNGEE. CDR3 length equals 17 residues. Trimming cost V 4 bases and J 0 bases; bases outside gene matches: 7.

This sequence joins TRBV3-1 (or the pseudogene TRBV3-2) and TRBJ2-7; TRBD2 matches 9 bases. Germline trimming cut 4 bases from V and 5 bases from J; bases unmatched to any gene: 9. The CDR3 totals 15 residues. Germline-derived CDR1 and CDR2 are LGHDT and YNNKEL (reference sequence). CDR3 DNA sequence: TGTGCCAGCAGCCGTGGTACGGCGGGGGGGGACGAGCAGTACTTC. Amino acid sequence: CASSRGTAGGDEQYF.

V gene TRBV11-2 combines with J gene TRBJ1-6; 7 nucleotides line up with TRBD1. The CDR3 is 16 amino acids. Germline trimming cut 5 bases from V and 5 bases from J; bases unmatched to any gene: 9. Germline CDR1 and CDR2: SGHAT and FQNNGV. CDR3 sequence reads: CASSVPGTDNNSPLHF. The CDR3 nucleotides read TGTGCCAGCAGCGTTCCCGGGACAGACAATAATTCACCCCTCCACTTT.

V gene TRBV6-4 combines with J gene TRBJ1-1; possible D gene TRBD1, 5 bases. CDR1 is MRHNA, CDR2 SNTAGT, per germline. The CDR3 spans 17 residues. The V end lost 1 base, the J end lost 3 bases, and 18 bases lay between the germline ends. The CDR3 reads CASSDCGGGFRDTEAFF. The DNA of the CDR3 is TGTGCCAGCAGTGACTGTGGGGGGGGGTTTCGAGACACTGAAGCTTTCTTT.